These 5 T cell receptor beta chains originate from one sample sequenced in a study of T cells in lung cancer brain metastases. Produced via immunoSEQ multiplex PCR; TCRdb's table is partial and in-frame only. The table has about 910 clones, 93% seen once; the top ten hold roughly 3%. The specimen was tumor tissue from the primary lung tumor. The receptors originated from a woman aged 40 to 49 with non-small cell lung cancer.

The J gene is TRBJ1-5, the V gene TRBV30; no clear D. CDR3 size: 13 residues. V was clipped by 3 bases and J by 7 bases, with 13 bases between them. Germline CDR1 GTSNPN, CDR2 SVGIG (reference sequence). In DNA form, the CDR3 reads TGTGCCTGGAGGCCCGGGCTGTCGCAGCCCCAGCATTTT. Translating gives CAWRPGLSQPQHF. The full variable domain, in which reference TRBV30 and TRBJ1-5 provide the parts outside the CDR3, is SQTIHQWPATLVQPVGSPLSLECTVEGTSNPNLYWYRQAAGRGLQLLFYSVGIGQISSEVPQNLSASRPQDRQFILSSKKLLLSDSGFYLCAWRPGLSQPQHFGDGTRLSIL.

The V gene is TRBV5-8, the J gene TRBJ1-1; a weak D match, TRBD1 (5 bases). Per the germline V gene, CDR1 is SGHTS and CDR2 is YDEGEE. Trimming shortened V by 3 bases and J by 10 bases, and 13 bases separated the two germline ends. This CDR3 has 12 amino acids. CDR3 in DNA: TGTGCCAGCAGCTGGCGGGGGATTGGAGCTTTCTTT. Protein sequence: CASSWRGIGAFF.

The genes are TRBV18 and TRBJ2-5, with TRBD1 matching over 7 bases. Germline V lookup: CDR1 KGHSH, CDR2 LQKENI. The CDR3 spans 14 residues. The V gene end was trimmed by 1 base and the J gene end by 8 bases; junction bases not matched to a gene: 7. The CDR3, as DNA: TGTGCCAGCTCACCACTGACAGGGTCGCTCACCCAGTACTTC. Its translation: CASSPLTGSLTQYF. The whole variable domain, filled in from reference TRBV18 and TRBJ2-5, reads NAGVMQNPRHLVRRRGQEARLRCSPMKGHSHVYWYRQLPEEGLKFMVYLQKENIIDESGMPKERFSAEFPKEGPSILRIQQVVRGDSAAYFCASSPLTGSLTQYFGPGTRLLVL.

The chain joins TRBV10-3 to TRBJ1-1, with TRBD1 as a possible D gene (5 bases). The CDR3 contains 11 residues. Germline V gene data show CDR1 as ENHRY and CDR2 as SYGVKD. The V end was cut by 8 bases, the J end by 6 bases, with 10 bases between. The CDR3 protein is CAIGEGAEAFF. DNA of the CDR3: TGTGCCATCGGAGAAGGGGCTGAAGCTTTCTTT.

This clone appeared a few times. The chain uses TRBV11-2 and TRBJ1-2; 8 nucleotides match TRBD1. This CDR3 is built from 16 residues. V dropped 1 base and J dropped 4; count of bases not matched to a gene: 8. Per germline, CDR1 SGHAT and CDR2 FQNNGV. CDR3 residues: CASSLGADRELYGYTF. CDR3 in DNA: TGTGCCAGCAGCTTAGGAGCGGACAGGGAGCTCTATGGCTACACCTTC.